The sequence of this T cell receptor (beta chain) was determined in a study of blood T cell repertoires in COVID-19. Whole-study context: T cells, B-cell-depleted T cells, or PBMCs supplied cDNA or gDNA.

This clone was recorded only once. Produced via immunoSEQ multiplex PCR; TCRdb's table is partial and in-frame only. The sample lists more than 250,000 clones, about 89% occurring once. This CDR3 is built from 17 residues. Germline values: CDR1 ENHRY, CDR2 SYGVKD. V trimming: 2 bases; J trimming: 2 bases; junction bases outside the gene matches: 9. The clonotype originates from a man aged 18 to 29 who had recovered from COVID-19. The chain joins TRBV10-3 to TRBJ2-3; 8 bases align to TRBD2. Sequenced: peripheral blood. DNA of the CDR3: TGTGCCATCAGTGAGAATGGCGGGGGGCGGGCCACAGATACGCAGTATTTT. Residues: CAISENGGGRATDTQYF.